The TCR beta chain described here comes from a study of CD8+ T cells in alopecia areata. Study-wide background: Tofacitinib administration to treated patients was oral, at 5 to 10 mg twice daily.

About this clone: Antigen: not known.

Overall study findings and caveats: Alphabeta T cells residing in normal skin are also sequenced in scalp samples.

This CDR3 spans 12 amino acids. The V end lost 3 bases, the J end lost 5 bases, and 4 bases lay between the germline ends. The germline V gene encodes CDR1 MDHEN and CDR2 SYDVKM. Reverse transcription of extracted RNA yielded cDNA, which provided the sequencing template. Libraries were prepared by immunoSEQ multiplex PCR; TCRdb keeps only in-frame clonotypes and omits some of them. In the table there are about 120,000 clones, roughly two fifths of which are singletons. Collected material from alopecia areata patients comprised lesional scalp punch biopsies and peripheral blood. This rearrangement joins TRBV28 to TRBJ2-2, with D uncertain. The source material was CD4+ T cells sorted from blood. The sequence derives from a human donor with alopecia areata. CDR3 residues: CASSFLTGELFF. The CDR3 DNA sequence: TGTGCCAGCAGTTTTCTGACCGGGGAGCTGTTTTTT. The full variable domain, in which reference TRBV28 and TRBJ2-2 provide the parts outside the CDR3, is DVKVTQSSRYLVKRTGEKVFLECVQDMDHENMFWYRQDPGLGLRLIYFSYDVKMKEKGDIPEGYSVSREKKERFSLILESASTNQTSMYLCASSFLTGELFFGEGSRLTVL.